The rows below give T cell receptor beta chains drawn from one sample of a study of T cell responses to AZD1222 COVID-19 vaccine. Sequencing used immunoSEQ multiplex PCR; TCRdb keeps in-frame clones, though not all of them. The sample has about 100,000 clones; about 88% are singletons. The source material was peripheral blood, sampled on day 0 of AZD1222 vaccination. These receptors all come from an adult in good health. Both conserved end residues are part of each CDR3. A D gene is named only where the DNA matches it firmly. A row's size may be missing; if present it is once, few, many or a size class.

v_call	d_call	clone_size	j_call	cdr3_nt	cdr3_aa
TRBV6-1	TRBD2	.	TRBJ2-1	TGTGCCAGCAGAGCTTCTAGCGGGGGGAGACAGTTCTTC	CASRASSGGRQFF
TRBV29-1	.	.	TRBJ2-7	TGCAGCGGCGGACGGCGGCCTTCCTACGAGCAGTACTTC	CSGGRRPSYEQYF
TRBV30	.	.	TRBJ1-2	TGTGCCTGGAGTGTCCAGGTCTATGGCTACACCTTC	CAWSVQVYGYTF
TRBV23-1	.	.	TRBJ2-1	TGCGCCAGCAGTCATCGGAGGGATGAGCAGTTCTTC	CASSHRRDEQFF
TRBV11-2	.	once	TRBJ1-3	TGTGCCAGCAGGGAGAGTGGGTACGGAAACACCATATATTTT	CASRESGYGNTIYF
TRBV5-1	TRBD2	.	TRBJ2-5	TGCGCCAGCAGCTTGGCCAGCGGGGGGGCTGAGACCCAGTACTTC	CASSLASGGAETQYF
TRBV7-9	TRBD2	.	TRBJ2-1	TGTGCCAGCAGCCTTCCTAACGGGGGGGCATTTTCTGGTGAGCAGTTCTTC	CASSLPNGGAFSGEQFF
TRBV19	TRBD1	.	TRBJ1-4	TGTGCCAGTAGCCTAGGACAGGCGGAAAAACTGTTTTTT	CASSLGQAEKLFF
TRBV18	TRBD1	.	TRBJ2-7	TGTGCCAGCTCACCCCGGGACAGGGTCTTCTACGAGCAGTACTTC	CASSPRDRVFYEQYF
TRBV28	.	.	TRBJ1-6	TGTGCCAGCAGGAGGGACGTTAATTCACCCCTCCACTTT	CASRRDVNSPLHF
TRBV2	.	.	TRBJ1-5	TGTGCCAGCAGTGAATACAGACATAGCAATCAGCCCCAGCATTTT	CASSEYRHSNQPQHF
TRBV5-1	.	.	TRBJ1-5	TGCGCCAGCAGCTGGGACGGTGATCAAGAGTCCCAGCATTTT	CASSWDGDQESQHF
TRBV6-5	TRBD1	.	TRBJ1-3	TGTGCCAGCAGCCTACAGGGGAGGTCTGGAAACACCATATATTTT	CASSLQGRSGNTIYF
TRBV3-1/TRBV3-2	.	once	TRBJ2-7	TGTGCCAGCAGCCCCTGGTCCTCCTACGAGCAGTACTTC	CASSPWSSYEQYF
TRBV7-8	.	few	TRBJ1-6	TGTGCCAGCAGCCCGGGGTACCGGGATTTTAATTCACCCCTCCACTTT	CASSPGYRDFNSPLHF
TRBV2	.	few	TRBJ2-7	TGTGCCAGCAGTTTTGGACCCATCCCGTACTTC	CASSFGPIPYF
TRBV7-3	.	once	TRBJ1-1	TGTGCCAGCAGCCTCGGGGGACCTGAAGCTTTCTTT	CASSLGGPEAFF
TRBV18	.	.	TRBJ2-2	TGTGCCAGCTCACCGGATCCCCCGAAGAACACCGGGGAGCTGTTTTTT	CASSPDPPKNTGELFF
TRBV30	.	.	TRBJ1-3	TGTGCCTGGAGTACCTACGGGAATGGAAACACCATATATTTT	CAWSTYGNGNTIYF
TRBV6-5	.	.	TRBJ1-1	TGTGCCATCTGGGGGGCCCTGAACACTGAAGCTTTCTTT	CAIWGALNTEAFF
TRBV11-3	TRBD2	once	TRBJ2-5	TGTGCCAGCAGCCCTGGACTAAGCGGGGAAGAGACCCAGTACTTC	CASSPGLSGEETQYF
TRBV9	TRBD2	.	TRBJ2-3	TGTGCCAGCAGCCAAACTGGGACTAGCGGCCGCACAGATACGCAGTATTTT	CASSQTGTSGRTDTQYF
TRBV11-2	.	.	TRBJ1-1	TGTGCCAGCAGCTTAGGTCCCTCACCCAGGGCGGGGACTGAAGCTTTCTTT	CASSLGPSPRAGTEAFF
TRBV28	.	.	TRBJ2-5	TGTGCCAGCAGTTTATTTTATAGGGGAACCTTGGGGCAAGAGACCCAGTACTTC	CASSLFYRGTLGQETQYF
TRBV11-3	.	.	TRBJ2-5	TGTGCCAGCAGCTTAGAGGAAAGAGAGACCCAGTACTTC	CASSLEERETQYF
TRBV18	TRBD1	once	TRBJ1-2	TGTGCCAGCCCGGACAGGGGAGTTGAGTGCTACACCTTC	CASPDRGVECYTF
TRBV5-5	.	few	TRBJ1-5	TGTGCCAGCAGCTCATCAGATAGCAATCAGCCCCAGCATTTT	CASSSSDSNQPQHF
TRBV5-1	.	.	TRBJ1-2	TGCGCCAGCAGCTTGGAAGGCTATGGCTACACCTTC	CASSLEGYGYTF
TRBV5-1	TRBD2	.	TRBJ2-3	TGCGCCAGCAGCTTGGTGCCGGGACTAGCGGAACCAGATACGCAGTATTTT	CASSLVPGLAEPDTQYF
TRBV27	.	.	TRBJ2-5	TGTGCCAGCAGTTTCAACTACCAAGAGACCCAGTACTTC	CASSFNYQETQYF
TRBV19	.	.	TRBJ1-2	TGTGCCAGTAGTATTGGTGGGGCTAACTATGGCTACACCTTC	CASSIGGANYGYTF
TRBV5-4	TRBD1	.	TRBJ2-7	TGTGCCAGCAGCTCTCCGGGACAGACTTATTACGAGCAGTACTTC	CASSSPGQTYYEQYF
TRBV14	.	.	TRBJ2-1	TGTGCCAGCAGCCAAGTGCGACGAACCTACAATGAGCAGTTCTTC	CASSQVRRTYNEQFF
TRBV5-3	TRBD2	.	TRBJ2-7	TGTGCCGGAAACACTTTCAGGGACTACTACGAGCAGTACTTC	CAGNTFRDYYEQYF
TRBV28	TRBD1	.	TRBJ1-4	TGTGCCAGCAGTTTATACAGGGGGCAAACTAATGAAAAACTGTTTTTT	CASSLYRGQTNEKLFF
TRBV29-1	TRBD1	.	TRBJ1-1	TGCAGCGTAAAAGCAGGGGGCATGAACACTGAAGCTTTCTTT	CSVKAGGMNTEAFF
TRBV11-2	TRBD2	.	TRBJ2-2	TGTGCCAGCAGCCCCAGGACTAGCGGGGGAAGTGTGGCCGGGGAGCTGTTTTTT	CASSPRTSGGSVAGELFF